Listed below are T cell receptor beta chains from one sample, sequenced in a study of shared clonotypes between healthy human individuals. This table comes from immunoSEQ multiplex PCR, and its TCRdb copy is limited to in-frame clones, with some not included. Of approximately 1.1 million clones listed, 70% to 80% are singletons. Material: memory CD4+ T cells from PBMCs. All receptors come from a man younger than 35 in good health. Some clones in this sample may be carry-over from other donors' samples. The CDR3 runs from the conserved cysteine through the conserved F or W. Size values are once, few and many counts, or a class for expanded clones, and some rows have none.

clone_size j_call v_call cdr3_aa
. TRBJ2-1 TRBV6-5 CASSQDRGSNEQFF
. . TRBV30 CAWSWCYLNYEQYF
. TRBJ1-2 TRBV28 CASSSRTGLDYGYTF
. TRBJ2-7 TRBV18 CASSPRTDLYEQYF
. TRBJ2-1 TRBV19 CASSIAGTSGYNEQFF
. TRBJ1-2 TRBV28 CASSVGTGGPRGYTF
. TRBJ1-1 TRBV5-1 CASSTQGAGTEAFF
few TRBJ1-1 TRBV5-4 CASSLIDRNTEAFF
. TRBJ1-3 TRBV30 CAWEGKSGNTIYF
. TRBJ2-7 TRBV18 CASSRDFYEQYF
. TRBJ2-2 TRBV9 CASSVEGSNTGELFF
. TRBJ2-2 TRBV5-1 CASSLEGGSPGELFF
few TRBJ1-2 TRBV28 CASSSGPLYGYTF
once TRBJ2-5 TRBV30 CAWSVNQETQYF
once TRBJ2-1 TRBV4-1 CASSHASTSGIVNEQFF
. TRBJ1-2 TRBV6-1 CASSEAGTHYGYTF
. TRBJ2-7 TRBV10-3 CAISDSSGRSSYEQYF
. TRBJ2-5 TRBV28 CASRGEVWGRTQYF
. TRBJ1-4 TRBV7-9 CASSFQPGQGDVKLFF
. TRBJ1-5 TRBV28 CASSYPVWRGNQPQHF
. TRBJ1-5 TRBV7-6 CASSLRDRGQPQHF
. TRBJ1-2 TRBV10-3 CAISEGRRNYGYTF
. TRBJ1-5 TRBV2 CASSPQQRGQPQHF
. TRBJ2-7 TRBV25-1 CASSEGQGKDEQYF
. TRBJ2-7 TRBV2 CASSEDRQSYEQYF
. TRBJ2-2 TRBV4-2 CASSPRMGGRDTGELFF
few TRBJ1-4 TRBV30 CACPTGGAFEKLFF
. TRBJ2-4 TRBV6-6 CASSYSRQGDKNIQYF
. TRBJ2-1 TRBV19 CASSIFGEISYNEQFF
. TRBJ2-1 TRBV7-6 CASSLLGLAGGSYNEQFF
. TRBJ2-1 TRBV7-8 CASSLTSGSAYNEQFF
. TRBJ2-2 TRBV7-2 CASSQGRVSVGELFF
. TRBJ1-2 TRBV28 CASSSQTGGPYGYTF
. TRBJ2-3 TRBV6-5 CASRVGAFNSDTQYF
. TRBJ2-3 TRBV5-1 CASSLVPTDTQYF
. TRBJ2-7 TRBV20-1 CSARATYEQYF
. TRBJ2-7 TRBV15 CATSRDKQPRYF
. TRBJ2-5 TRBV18 CASSPARAQETQYF
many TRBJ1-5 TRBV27 CASSFPGPQHF
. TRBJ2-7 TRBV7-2 CASSLYSSGTYEQYF
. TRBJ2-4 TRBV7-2 CASSVRGAKNIQYF
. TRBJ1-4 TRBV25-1 CASSESAGRPNEKLFF
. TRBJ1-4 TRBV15 CATSRDNQGNEKLFF
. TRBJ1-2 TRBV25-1 CASSEYGTGDYGYTF
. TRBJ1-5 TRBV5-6 CASSLVGQGATHSNQPQHF
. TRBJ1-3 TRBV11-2 CASSLGTGQRNTIYF
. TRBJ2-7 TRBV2 CASRTTPSYEQYF
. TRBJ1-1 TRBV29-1 CSVVVQILAEAFF
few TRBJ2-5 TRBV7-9 CASSPKDWGQETQYF